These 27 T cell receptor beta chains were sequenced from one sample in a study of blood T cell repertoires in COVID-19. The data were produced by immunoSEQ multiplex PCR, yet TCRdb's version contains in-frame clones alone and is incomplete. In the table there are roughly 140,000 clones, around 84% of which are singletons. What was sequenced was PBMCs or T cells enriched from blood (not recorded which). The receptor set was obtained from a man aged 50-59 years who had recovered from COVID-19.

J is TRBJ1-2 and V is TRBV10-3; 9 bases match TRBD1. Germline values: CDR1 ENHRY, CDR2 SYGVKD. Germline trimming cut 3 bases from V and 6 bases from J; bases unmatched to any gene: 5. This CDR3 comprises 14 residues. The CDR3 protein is CAISEQGQGHGYTF. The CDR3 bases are TGTGCCATCAGTGAACAGGGACAGGGTCATGGCTACACCTTC.

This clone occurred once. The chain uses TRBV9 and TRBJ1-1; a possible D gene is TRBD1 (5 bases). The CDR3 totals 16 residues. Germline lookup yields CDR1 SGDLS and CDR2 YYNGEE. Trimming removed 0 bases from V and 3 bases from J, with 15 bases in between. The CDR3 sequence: CASSVAAGAQDTEAFF. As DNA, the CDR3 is TGTGCCAGCAGCGTAGCTGCTGGGGCGCAGGACACTGAAGCTTTCTTT. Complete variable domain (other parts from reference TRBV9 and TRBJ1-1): DSGVTQTPKHLITATGQRVTLRCSPRSGDLSVYWYQQSLDQGLQFLIQYYNGEERAKGNILERFSAQQFPDLHSELNLSSLELGDSALYFCASSVAAGAQDTEAFFGQGTRLTVV.

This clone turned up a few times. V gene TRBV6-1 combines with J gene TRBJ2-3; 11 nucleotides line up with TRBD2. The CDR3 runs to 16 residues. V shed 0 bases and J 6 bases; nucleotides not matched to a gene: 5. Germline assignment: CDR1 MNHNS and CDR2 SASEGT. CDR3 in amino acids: CASSEASGGASDTQYF. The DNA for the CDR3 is TGTGCCAGCAGTGAAGCTAGCGGGGGGGCCTCGGATACGCAGTATTTT.

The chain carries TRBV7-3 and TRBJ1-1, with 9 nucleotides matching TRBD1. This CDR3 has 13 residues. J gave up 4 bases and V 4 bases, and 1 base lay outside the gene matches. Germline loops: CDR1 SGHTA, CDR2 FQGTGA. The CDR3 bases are TGTGCCAGCAGCTCGGACAGGGGCACTGAAGCTTTCTTT. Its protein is CASSSDRGTEAFF.

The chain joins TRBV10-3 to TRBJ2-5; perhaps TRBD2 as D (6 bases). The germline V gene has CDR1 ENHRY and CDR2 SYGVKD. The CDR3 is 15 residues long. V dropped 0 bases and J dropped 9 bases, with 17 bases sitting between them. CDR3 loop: CAISESSSVVRAQYF. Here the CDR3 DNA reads TGTGCCATCAGTGAGTCGTCTAGCGTAGTGAGGGCCCAGTACTTC.

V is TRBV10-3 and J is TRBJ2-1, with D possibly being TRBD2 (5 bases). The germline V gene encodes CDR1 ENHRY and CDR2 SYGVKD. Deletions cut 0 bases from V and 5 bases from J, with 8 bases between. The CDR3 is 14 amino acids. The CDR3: CAISESGLNNEQFF. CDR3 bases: TGTGCCATCAGTGAGTCCGGACTTAACAATGAGCAGTTCTTC.

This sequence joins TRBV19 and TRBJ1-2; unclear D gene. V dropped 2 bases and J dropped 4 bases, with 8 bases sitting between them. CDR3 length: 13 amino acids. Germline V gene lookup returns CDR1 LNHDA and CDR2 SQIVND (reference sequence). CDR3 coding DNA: TGTGCCAGTAGTATACCGCGGGGCTATGGCTACACCTTC. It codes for CASSIPRGYGYTF.

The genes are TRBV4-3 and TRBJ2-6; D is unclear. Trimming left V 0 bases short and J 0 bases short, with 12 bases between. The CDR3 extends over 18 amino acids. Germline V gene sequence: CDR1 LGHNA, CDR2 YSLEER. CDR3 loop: CASSQDRQANSGANVLTF. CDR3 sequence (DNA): TGCGCCAGCAGCCAAGATCGGCAGGCCAACTCTGGGGCCAACGTCCTGACTTTC.

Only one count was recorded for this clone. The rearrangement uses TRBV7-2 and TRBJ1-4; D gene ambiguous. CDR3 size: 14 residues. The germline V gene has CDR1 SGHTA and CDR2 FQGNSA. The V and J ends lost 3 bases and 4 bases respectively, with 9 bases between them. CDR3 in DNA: TGTGCCAGCAGCTTGGGTAGCGGTAATGAAAAACTGTTTTTT. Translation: CASSLGSGNEKLFF.

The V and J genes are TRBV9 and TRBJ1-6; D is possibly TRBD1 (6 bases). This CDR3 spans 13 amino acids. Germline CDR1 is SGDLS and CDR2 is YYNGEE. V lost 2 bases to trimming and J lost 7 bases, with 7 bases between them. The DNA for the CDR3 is TGTGCCAGCAGCGTCGGGACAAATTCACCCCTCCACTTT. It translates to CASSVGTNSPLHF. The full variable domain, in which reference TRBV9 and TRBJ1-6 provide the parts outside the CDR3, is DSGVTQTPKHLITATGQRVTLRCSPRSGDLSVYWYQQSLDQGLQFLIQYYNGEERAKGNILERFSAQQFPDLHSELNLSSLELGDSALYFCASSVGTNSPLHFGNGTRLTVT.

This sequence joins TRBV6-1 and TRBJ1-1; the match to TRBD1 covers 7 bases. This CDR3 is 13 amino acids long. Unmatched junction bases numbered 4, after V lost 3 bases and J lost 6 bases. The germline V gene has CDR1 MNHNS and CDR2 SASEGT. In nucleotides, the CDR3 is TGTGCCAGCAGTGATGGGACAGCTTCTGAAGCTTTCTTT. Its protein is CASSDGTASEAFF.

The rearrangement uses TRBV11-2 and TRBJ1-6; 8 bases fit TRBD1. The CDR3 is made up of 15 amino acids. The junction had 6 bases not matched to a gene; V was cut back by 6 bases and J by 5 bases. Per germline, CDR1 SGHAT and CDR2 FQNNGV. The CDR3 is CASRIGTGHNSPLHF. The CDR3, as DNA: TGTGCCAGCAGGATTGGGACAGGCCATAATTCACCCCTCCACTTT.

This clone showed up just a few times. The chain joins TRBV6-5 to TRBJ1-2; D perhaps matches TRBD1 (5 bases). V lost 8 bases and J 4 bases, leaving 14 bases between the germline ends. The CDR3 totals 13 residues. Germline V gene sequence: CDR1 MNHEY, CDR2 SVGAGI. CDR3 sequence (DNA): TGTGCCAGCGGTCGACAGCCGACCTATGGCTACACCTTC. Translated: CASGRQPTYGYTF.

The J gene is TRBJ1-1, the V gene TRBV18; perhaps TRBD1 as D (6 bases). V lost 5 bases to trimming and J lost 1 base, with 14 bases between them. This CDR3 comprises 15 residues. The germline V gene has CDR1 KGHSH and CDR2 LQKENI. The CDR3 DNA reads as TGTGCCAGCTCATCTAGGACAGCCCAGAACACTGAAGCTTTCTTT. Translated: CASSSRTAQNTEAFF.

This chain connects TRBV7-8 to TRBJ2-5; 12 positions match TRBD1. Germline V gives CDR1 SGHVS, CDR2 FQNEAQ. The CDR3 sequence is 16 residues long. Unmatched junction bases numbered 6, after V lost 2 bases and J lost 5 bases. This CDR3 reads CASSLTGTGGAETQYF. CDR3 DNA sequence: TGTGCCAGCAGCTTAACCGGGACAGGGGGCGCGGAGACCCAGTACTTC. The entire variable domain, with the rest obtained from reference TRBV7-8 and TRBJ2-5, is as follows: GAGVSQSPRYKVAKRGQDVALRCDPISGHVSLFWYQQALGQGPEFLTYFQNEAQLDKSGLPSDRFFAERPEGSVSTLKIQRTQQEDSAVYLCASSLTGTGGAETQYFGPGTRLLVL.

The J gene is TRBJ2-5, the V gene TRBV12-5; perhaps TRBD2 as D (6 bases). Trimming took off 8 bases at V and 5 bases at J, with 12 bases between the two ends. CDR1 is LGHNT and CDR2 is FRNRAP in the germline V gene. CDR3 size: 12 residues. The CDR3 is CASNRGVETQYF. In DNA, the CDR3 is TGTGCTAGTAATCGCGGGGTGGAGACCCAGTACTTC.

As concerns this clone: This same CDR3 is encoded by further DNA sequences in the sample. DNA for the CDR3: TGTGCCAGCAGCTCCCAGGGCAGCAATCAGCCCCAGCATTTT. Protein: CASSSQGSNQPQHF. The V gene is TRBV7-9, the J gene TRBJ1-5; maybe TRBD1 (5 bases). V shed 4 bases and J shed 1 base, with 8 bases lying between them. CDR3 length: 14 residues. Germline V gene lookup returns CDR1 SEHNR and CDR2 FQNEAQ (reference sequence).

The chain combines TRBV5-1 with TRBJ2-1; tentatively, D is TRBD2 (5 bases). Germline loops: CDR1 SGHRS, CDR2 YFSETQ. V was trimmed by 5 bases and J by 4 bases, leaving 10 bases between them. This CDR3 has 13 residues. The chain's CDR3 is CASRLEPYNEQFF. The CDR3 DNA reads TGCGCCAGCAGACTAGAACCTTACAATGAGCAGTTCTTC.

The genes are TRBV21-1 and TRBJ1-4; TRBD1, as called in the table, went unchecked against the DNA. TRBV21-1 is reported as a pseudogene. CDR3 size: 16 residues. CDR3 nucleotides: TGTGCCAGCAGCAAGCCAGGGGGTTTGTCTAATGAAAAACTGTTTTTT. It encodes CASSKPGGLSNEKLFF.

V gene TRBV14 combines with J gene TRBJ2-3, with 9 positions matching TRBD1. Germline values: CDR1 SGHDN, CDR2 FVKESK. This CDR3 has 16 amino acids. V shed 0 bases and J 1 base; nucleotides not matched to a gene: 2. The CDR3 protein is CASSQDRTGGTDTQYF. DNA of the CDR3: TGTGCCAGCAGCCAAGATCGGACAGGGGGCACAGATACGCAGTATTTT. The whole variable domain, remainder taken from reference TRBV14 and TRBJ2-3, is EAGVTQFPSHSVIEKGQTVTLRCDPISGHDNLYWYRRVMGKEIKFLLHFVKESKQDESGMPNNRFLAERTGGTYSTLKVQPAELEDSGVYFCASSQDRTGGTDTQYFGPGTRLTVL.

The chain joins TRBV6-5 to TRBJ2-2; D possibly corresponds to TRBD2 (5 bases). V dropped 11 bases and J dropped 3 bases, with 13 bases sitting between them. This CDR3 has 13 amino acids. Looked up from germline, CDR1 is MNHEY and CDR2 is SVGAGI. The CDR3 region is CAAGPQDTGELFF. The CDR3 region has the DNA TGTGCCGCGGGCCCCCAAGACACCGGGGAGCTGTTTTTT.

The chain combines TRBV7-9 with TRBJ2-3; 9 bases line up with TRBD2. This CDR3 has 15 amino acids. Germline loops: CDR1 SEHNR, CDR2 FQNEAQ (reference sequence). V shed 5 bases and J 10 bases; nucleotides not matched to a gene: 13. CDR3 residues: CASSPGTSPNEAQYF. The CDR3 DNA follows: TGTGCCAGCAGCCCCGGGACTAGCCCAAATGAGGCGCAGTATTTT.

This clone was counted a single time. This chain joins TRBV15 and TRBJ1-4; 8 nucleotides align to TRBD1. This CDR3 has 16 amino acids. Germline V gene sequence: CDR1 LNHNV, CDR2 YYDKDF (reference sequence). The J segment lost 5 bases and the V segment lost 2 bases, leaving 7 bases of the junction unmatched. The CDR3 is CATSRLDRVSNEKLFF. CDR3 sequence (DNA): TGTGCCACCAGCAGACTGGACAGGGTTTCGAATGAAAAACTGTTTTTT.

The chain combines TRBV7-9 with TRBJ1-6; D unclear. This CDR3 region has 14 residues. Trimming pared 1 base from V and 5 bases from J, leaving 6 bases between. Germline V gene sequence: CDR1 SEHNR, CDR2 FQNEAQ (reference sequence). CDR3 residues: CASSLERDNSPLHF. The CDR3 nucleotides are TGTGCCAGCAGCTTAGAACGGGATAATTCACCCCTCCACTTT.

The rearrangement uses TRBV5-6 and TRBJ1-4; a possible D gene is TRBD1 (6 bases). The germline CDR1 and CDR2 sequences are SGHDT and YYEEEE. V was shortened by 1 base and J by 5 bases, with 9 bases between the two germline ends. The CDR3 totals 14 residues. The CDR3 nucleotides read TGTGCCAGCAGCTTGCAGGGGAGCAATGAAAAACTGTTTTTT. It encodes CASSLQGSNEKLFF.

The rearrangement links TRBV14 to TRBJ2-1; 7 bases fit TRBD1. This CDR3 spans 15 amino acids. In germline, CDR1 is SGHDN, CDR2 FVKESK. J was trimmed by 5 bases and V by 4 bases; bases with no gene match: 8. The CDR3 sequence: CASSLQATGNNEQFF. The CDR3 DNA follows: TGTGCCAGCAGCCTCCAAGCGACAGGGAACAATGAGCAGTTCTTC.

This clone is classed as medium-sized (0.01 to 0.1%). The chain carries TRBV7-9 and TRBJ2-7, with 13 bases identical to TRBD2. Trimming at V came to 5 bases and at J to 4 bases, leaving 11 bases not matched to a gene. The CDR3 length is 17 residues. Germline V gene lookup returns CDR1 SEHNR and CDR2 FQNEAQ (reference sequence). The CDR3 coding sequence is TGTGCCAGCAGCCCAGGCAGACTAGCGGGGGGCCCGTACGAGCAGTACTTC. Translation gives CASSPGRLAGGPYEQYF.